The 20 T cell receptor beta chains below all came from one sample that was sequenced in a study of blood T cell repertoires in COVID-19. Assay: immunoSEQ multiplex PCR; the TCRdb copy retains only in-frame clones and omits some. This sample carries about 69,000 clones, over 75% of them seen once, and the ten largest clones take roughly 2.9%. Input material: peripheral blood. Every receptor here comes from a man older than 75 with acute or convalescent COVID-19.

CDR3: CAISDPDGQGGRNQPQHF. The CDR3 DNA sequence: TGTGCCATCAGTGACCCGGATGGCCAGGGGGGTCGCAATCAGCCCCAGCATTTT. This chain joins TRBV10-3 and TRBJ1-5; 7 nucleotides match TRBD1. V gave up 3 bases and J gave up 2 bases; unmatched junction bases: 13. Germline V CDR1 and CDR2: ENHRY, SYGVKD. The CDR3 consists of 18 residues.

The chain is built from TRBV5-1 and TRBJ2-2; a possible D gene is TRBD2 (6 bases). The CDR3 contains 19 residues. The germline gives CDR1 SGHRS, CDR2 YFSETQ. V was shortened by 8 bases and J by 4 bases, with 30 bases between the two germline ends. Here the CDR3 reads CASYDWGSTGSTSTGELFF. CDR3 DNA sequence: TGCGCCAGTTACGATTGGGGTAGCACCGGGAGCACCTCCACCGGGGAGCTGTTTTTT.

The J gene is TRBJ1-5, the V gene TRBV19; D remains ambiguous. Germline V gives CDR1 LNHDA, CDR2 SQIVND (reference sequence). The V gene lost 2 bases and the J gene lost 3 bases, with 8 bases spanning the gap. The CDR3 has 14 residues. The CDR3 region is CASSITGPNQPQHF. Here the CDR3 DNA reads TGTGCCAGTAGTATAACTGGGCCCAATCAGCCCCAGCATTTT.

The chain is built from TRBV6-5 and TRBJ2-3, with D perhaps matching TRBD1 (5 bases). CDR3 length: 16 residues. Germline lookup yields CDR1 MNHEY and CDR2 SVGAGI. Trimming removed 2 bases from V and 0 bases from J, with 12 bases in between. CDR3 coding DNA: TGTGCCAGCAGTTACCCCACAGGCTCTAGCACAGATACGCAGTATTTT. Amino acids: CASSYPTGSSTDTQYF.

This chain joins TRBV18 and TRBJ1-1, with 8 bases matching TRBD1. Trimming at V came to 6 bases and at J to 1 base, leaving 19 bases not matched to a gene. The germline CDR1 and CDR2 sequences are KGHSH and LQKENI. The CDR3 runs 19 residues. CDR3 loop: CASSPRETTGVITNTEAFF. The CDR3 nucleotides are TGTGCCAGCTCCCCCAGGGAGACGACAGGGGTTATTACGAACACTGAAGCTTTCTTT.

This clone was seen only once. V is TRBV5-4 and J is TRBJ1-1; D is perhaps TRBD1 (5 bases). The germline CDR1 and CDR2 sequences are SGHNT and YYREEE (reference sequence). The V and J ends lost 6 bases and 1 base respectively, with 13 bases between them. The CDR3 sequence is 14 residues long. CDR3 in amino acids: CASKKSRANTEAFF. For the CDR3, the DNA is TGTGCCAGCAAAAAGAGCAGGGCGAACACTGAAGCTTTCTTT.

The CDR3: CASSLAGQGRGNEKLFF. Here the CDR3 DNA reads TGTGCCAGCAGCTTAGCGGGCCAGGGGCGAGGTAATGAAAAACTGTTTTTT. The gene calls are TRBV7-2 and TRBJ1-4; a weak D match, TRBD1 (6 bases). Trimming cost V 0 bases and J 4 bases, with 15 bases left between them. CDR1 and CDR2 from the germline V gene are SGHTA and FQGNSA. The CDR3 has 17 residues.

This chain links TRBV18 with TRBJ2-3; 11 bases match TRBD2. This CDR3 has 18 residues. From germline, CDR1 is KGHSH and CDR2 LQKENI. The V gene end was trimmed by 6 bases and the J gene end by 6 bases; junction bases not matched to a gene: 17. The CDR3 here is CASSPVGLAVRGPDTQYF. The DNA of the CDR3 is TGTGCCAGCTCCCCGGTGGGACTAGCGGTTCGTGGGCCCGATACGCAGTATTTT.

The CDR3 loop is CASSVRAPNTEAFF. The CDR3 DNA follows: TGTGCCAGCAGCGTCAGGGCGCCCAACACTGAAGCTTTCTTT. V gene TRBV11-3 combines with J gene TRBJ1-1; TRBD1 is a possible D gene (5 bases). The V end was cut by 5 bases, the J end by 2 bases, with 12 bases between. Per the germline V gene, CDR1 is SGHNT and CDR2 is YENEEA. The CDR3 runs 14 residues.

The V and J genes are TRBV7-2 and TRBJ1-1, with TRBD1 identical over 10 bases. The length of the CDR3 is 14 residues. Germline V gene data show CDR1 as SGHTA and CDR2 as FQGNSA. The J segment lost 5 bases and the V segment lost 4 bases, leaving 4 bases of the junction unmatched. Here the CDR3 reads CASSSDRGRTEAFF. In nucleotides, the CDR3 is TGTGCCAGCAGCTCCGACAGGGGGCGGACTGAAGCTTTCTTT.

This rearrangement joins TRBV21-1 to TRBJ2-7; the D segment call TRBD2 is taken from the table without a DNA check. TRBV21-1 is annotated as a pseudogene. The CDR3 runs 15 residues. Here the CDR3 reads CASSTKGSGTHEQYF. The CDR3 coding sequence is TGTGCCAGCAGCACTAAAGGGAGTGGGACTCACGAGCAGTACTTC.

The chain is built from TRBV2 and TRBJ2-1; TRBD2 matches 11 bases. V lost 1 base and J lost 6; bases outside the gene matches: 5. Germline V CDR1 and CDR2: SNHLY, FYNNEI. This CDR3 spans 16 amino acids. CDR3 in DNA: TGTGCCAGCAGTGAAGGGGGTAGCGGGAGGGGCAATGAGCAGTTCTTC. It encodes CASSEGGSGRGNEQFF.

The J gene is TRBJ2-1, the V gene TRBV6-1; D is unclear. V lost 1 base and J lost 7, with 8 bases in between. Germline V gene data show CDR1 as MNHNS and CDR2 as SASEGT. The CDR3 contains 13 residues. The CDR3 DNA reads TGTGCCAGCAGTGAAGGTGGTCGGAATGAGCAGTTCTTC. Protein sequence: CASSEGGRNEQFF.

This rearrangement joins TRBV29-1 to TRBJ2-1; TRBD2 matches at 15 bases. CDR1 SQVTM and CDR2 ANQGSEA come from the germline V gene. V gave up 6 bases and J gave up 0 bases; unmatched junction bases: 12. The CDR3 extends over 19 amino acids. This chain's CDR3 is CSVPPGLAGGDSSYNEQFF. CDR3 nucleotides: TGCAGCGTCCCCCCGGGACTAGCGGGAGGCGATAGCTCCTACAATGAGCAGTTCTTC.

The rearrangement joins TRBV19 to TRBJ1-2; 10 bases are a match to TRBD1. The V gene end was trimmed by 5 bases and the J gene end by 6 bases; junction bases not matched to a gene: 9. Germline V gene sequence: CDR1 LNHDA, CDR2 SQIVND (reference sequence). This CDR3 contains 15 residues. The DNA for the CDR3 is TGTGCCAGTAGTCTCAAGACAGGGGGCGCGAATGGCTACACCTTC. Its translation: CASSLKTGGANGYTF.

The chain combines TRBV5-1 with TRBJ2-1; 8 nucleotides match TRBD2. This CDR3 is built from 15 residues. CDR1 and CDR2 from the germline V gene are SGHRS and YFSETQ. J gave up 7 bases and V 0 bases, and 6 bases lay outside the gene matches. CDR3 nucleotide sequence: TGCGCCAGCAGCTTGGATCCGGGACTAGAGAATGAGCAGTTCTTC. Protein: CASSLDPGLENEQFF.

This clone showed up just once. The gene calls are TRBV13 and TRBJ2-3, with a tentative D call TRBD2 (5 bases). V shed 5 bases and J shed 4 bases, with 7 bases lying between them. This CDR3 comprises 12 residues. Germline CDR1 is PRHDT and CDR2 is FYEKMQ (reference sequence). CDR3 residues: CASSLGADTQYF. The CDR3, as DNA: TGTGCCAGCAGCCTCGGGGCAGATACGCAGTATTTT. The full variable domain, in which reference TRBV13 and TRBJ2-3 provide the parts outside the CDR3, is AAGVIQSPRHLIKEKRETATLKCYPIPRHDTVYWYQQGPGQDPQFLISFYEKMQSDKGSIPDRFSAQQFSDYHSELNMSSLELGDSALYFCASSLGADTQYFGPGTRLTVL.

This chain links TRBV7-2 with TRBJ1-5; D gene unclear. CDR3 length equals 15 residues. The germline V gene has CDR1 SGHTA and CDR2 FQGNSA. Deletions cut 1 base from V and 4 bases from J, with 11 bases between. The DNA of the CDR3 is TGTGCCAGCAGCTTAGAGAGCACGGGAAATCAGCCCCAGCATTTT. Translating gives CASSLESTGNQPQHF.

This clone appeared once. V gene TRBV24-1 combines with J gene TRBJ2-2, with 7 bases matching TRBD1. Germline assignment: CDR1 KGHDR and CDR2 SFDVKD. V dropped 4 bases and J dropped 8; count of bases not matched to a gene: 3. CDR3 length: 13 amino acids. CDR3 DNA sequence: TGTGCCACCAGTGAAGGGGGCAGGGGGGAGCTGTTTTTT. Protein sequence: CATSEGGRGELFF.

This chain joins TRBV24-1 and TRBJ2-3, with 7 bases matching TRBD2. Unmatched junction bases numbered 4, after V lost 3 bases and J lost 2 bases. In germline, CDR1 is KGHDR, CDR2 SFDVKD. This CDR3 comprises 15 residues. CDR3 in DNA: TGTGCCACCAGTGATCGGGGGGAGTACACAGATACGCAGTATTTT. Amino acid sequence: CATSDRGEYTDTQYF.